What follows is one T cell receptor beta chain and its context. PCR employed 60 Vbeta and 13 Jbeta primers. The protocol was immunoSEQ multiplex PCR, while the TCRdb copy is restricted to in-frame clones and leaves out a portion. The sample's table shows 150,000 or so clones. The data are from a study of cytomegalovirus exposure and HLA in healthy donors. The CDR3 contains 10 residues. V was pared by 3 bases and J by 10 bases, with 5 bases between. Germline V gene sequence: CDR1 SGHNT, CDR2 YYREEE (reference sequence). This rearrangement joins TRBV5-4 to TRBJ1-3, with D hard to call. Material for sequencing was PBMCs. This TCR came from a woman in her thirties or forties in good health and CMV-seropositive. The CDR3 nucleotides read TGTGCCAGCAGCTCACTGACCATATATTTT. It encodes CASSSLTIYF.